Included here is one TCR beta chain sequence, with context. Its cognate antigen is unknown. Reasons for excluding patients were uncontrolled infection, other autoimmune disease, pregnancy or lactation. Clinical symptoms, serum thyroxine and TRAb, thyroid ultrasound and orbital computed tomography were used for the diagnoses. The data belong to a study of T cells in Graves' hyperthyroidism and ophthalmopathy. Overall study results and limits: Most clonotypes expanded in thyroid above 0.001 were likewise present in blood.

Regions amplified from RNA transcripts were the TCR beta CDR3 regions. The HTBI set primed first-round TCR CDR3 RT-PCR. TCRdb processed the multiplex PCR reads anew with MiXCR; each CDR3 protein has one entry. The sample has some 360,000 distinct CDR3 sequences, 15% to 20% seen once; the top ten hold 15% to 19%. The clonotype originates from a woman aged 35 to 49 with Graves' ophthalmopathy. Specimen: blood.

CDR3 in DNA: TGTGCCAGTAGTATAAGGACAGGTTCCTACGAGCAGTACTTC. Translating gives CASSIRTGSYEQYF. The V gene is TRBV19, the J gene TRBJ2-7; TRBD1 matches at 7 bases. This CDR3 contains 14 residues. The V and J ends lost 2 bases and 1 base, in that order; junction bases with no gene match: 2. Germline CDR1 is LNHDA and CDR2 is SQIVND (reference sequence). The full variable domain, completed using reference TRBV19 and TRBJ2-7, is DGGITQSPKYLFRKEGQNVTLSCEQNLNHDAMYWYRQDPGQGLRLIYYSQIVNDFQKGDIAEGYSVSREKKESFPLTVTSAQKNPTAFYLCASSIRTGSYEQYFGPGTRLTVT.